Listed below are T cell receptor delta chains from one sample, sequenced in a study of fetal and pediatric gammadelta thymocytes. TCRdb ran CATT on the reads. In the table there are 700 to 1,000 delta-chain clones, 51% of which are singletons. Sequenced sample: Vgamma9Vdelta2 gamma-delta T cells from the thymus. All receptors derive from a child who underwent cardiac surgery and was recorded as healthy. Both conserved end residues are part of each CDR3. Each record gives: J gene, clone size, D gene, V gene, CDR3 protein, CDR3 DNA. The D gene is left open where the match is weak. Part of the rows lack a size; the others show once, few, many or a class for expanded clones.

>TRDJ1|large|NA|TRDV2
CACEELGGDTDKLIF
TGTGCCTGTGAAGAATTGGGGGGCGACACCGATAAACTCATCTTT
>TRDJ3|large|TRDD3|TRDV2
CACDKFHVLGDLPWDTRQMFF
TGTGCCTGTGACAAATTCCACGTACTGGGGGATCTCCCCTGGGACACCCGACAGATGTTTTTC
>TRDJ1|large|NA|TRDV2
CACDTKDQRGDKLIF
TGTGCCTGTGACACCAAGGACCAGAGGGGCGATAAACTCATCTTT
>TRDJ1|NA|TRDD3|TRDV2
CACDTGDTSDKLIF
TGTGCCTGTGACACGGGGGATACCTCCGATAAACTCATCTTT
>TRDJ1|large|TRDD3|TRDV2
CACGGYAWGHTDKLIF
TGTGCCTGTGGGGGATACGCGTGGGGCCACACCGATAAACTCATCTTT
>TRDJ1|large|NA|TRDV2
CACDTRRGCWYTDKLIF
TGTGCCTGTGACACCAGGAGAGGCTGTTGGTACACCGATAAACTCATCTTT
>TRDJ1|medium-sized|TRDD3|TRDV2
CACALTGDRGYNTDKLIF
TGTGCCTGTGCATTAACTGGGGATCGGGGATACAACACCGATAAACTCATCTTT
>TRDJ3|large|TRDD3|TRDV2
CACDLDLGDTRSWDTRQMFF
TGTGCCTGTGACCTCGACTTGGGGGACACGCGCTCCTGGGACACCCGACAGATGTTTTTC
>TRDJ1|large|TRDD3|TRDV2
CACDGGVLGKRAANTDKLIF
TGTGCCTGTGACGGGGGTGTACTGGGGAAAAGAGCAGCAAACACCGATAAACTCATCTTT
>TRDJ3|large|NA|TRDV2
CACDRQQSSWDTRQMFF
TGTGCCTGTGACCGGCAGCAGAGCTCCTGGGACACCCGACAGATGTTTTTC
>TRDJ1|NA|NA|TRDV2
CACDRRDLPTLYGGYASSSADKLIF
TGTGCCTGTGACAGAAGGGACCTTCCTACCTTATACGGGGGATACGCGTCTTCCTCCGCCGATAAACTCATCTTT
>TRDJ1|large|NA|TRDV1
CALVPAWGPNTDKLIF
TGTGCTCTTGTACCGGCGTGGGGACCGAACACCGATAAACTCATCTTT
>TRDJ1|large|NA|TRDV2
CACDTVLPGLSENTDKLIF
TGTGCCTGTGACACCGTCCTACCAGGGTTATCAGAGAACACCGATAAACTCATCTTT
>TRDJ1|hyperexpanded|NA|TRDV2
CACDSSQRTDKLIF
TGTGCCTGTGACTCCTCTCAGCGGACCGATAAACTCATCTTT
>TRDJ1|large|TRDD2|TRDV2
CACDKRTLNSYCTDKLIF
TGTGCCTGTGACAAACGAACACTCAATTCCTACTGCACCGATAAACTCATCTTT
>TRDJ1|NA|NA|TRDV1
CALGAIPSYGLGDKVGGRLIF
TGTGCTCTTGGGGCGATCCCTTCCTACGGCCTGGGGGATAAAGTGGGGGGTAGACTCATCTTT
>TRDJ1|large|TRDD3|TRDV2
CACDTGGYLRGQGELIF
TGTGCCTGTGACACTGGGGGATACTTGCGCGGCCAAGGTGAACTCATCTTT
>TRDJ1|large|TRDD3|TRDV2
CACDTGGRSRLGDTPDGDKLIF
TGTGCCTGTGACACCGGAGGGCGAAGTCGGCTGGGGGATACACCCGACGGCGATAAACTCATCTTT
>TRDJ1|NA|TRDD3|TRDV2
CACVRTGGYPDKLIF
TGTGCCTGTGTCCGTACTGGGGGATACCCCGATAAACTCATCTTT
>TRDJ3|large|TRDD3|TRDV2
CACDPCNGGYAGNDWDTRQMFF
TGTGCCTGTGACCCTTGTAATGGGGGATACGCGGGGAATGACTGGGACACCCGACAGATGTTTTTC
>TRDJ1|large|NA|TRDV2
CACDTYRKENLTDKLIF
TGTGCCTGTGACACTTACCGTAAGGAGAATCTCACCGATAAACTCATCTTT
>TRDJ3|large|TRDD3|TRDV2
CACDTVLGDSSWDTRQMFF
TGTGCCTGTGACACCGTACTGGGGGATAGCTCCTGGGACACCCGACAGATGTTTTTC
>TRDJ1|large|NA|TRDV2
CACDPVSNGTDKLIF
TGTGCCTGTGACCCGGTTTCCAACGGGACCGATAAACTCATCTTT
>TRDJ3|large|TRDD3|TRDV2
CACDTPTGGSSWDTRQMFF
TGTGCCTGTGACACCCCTACTGGGGGAAGCTCCTGGGACACCCGACAGATGTTTTTC
>TRDJ3|few|TRDD3|TRDV2
CACDTVGSILGDLPWDTRQMFF
TGTGCCTGTGACACCGTCGGATCAATACTGGGGGATCTCCCCTGGGACACCCGACAGATGTTTTTC
>TRDJ1|large|NA|TRDV2
CACDKGLTDKLIF
TGTGCCTGTGACAAGGGGCTCACCGATAAACTCATCTTT
>TRDJ1|NA|NA|TRDV3
CAFRGYTDKLIF
TGTGCCTTTAGGGGATACACCGATAAACTCATCTTT
>TRDJ1|NA|TRDD3|TRDV2
CACDFLLGDTHKLIF
TGTGCCTGTGACTTTCTACTGGGGGATACTCATAAACTCATCTTT
>TRDJ1|hyperexpanded|TRDD3|TRDV1
CALGELDDMEDTLPYTDKLIF
TGTGCTCTTGGGGAACTAGATGATATGGAGGATACGCTACCCTACACCGATAAACTCATCTTT
>TRDJ1|large|NA|TRDV2
CACDTGTRVTRGRGGYTDKLIF
TGTGCCTGTGACACCGGTACGAGGGTTACGCGGGGGAGAGGGGGTTACACCGATAAACTCATCTTT
>TRDJ1|hyperexpanded|TRDD3|TRDV2
CACDSRRVWGIPGTDKLIF
TGTGCCTGTGACAGTCGGAGGGTCTGGGGGATACCTGGCACCGATAAACTCATCTTT
>TRDJ1|large|TRDD3|TRDV2
CACDRRLGDTYTDKLIF
TGTGCCTGTGACAGGCGTCTGGGGGATACCTACACCGATAAACTCATCTTT
>TRDJ1|medium-sized|TRDD3|TRDV2
CACDRLGIGKADKLIF
TGTGCCTGTGACAGACTGGGGATAGGAAAAGCGGATAAACTCATCTTT
>TRDJ1|large|TRDD3|TRDV2
CACDGVGDLSSDKLIF
TGTGCCTGTGACGGGGTGGGGGATTTATCCTCCGATAAACTCATCTTT
>TRDJ1|large|NA|TRDV2
CACDTGGDRGATDKLIF
TGTGCCTGTGACACCGGTGGGGATCGAGGGGCCACCGATAAACTCATCTTT
>TRDJ1|NA|TRDD3|TRDV1
CAHHRGIRGADKLIF
TGTGCCCACCACCGGGGGATACGCGGGGCCGATAAACTCATCTTT
>TRDJ1|hyperexpanded|TRDD3|TRDV2
CACDTGSVDWGIRALIF
TGTGCCTGTGACACCGGAAGCGTGGACTGGGGGATACGGGCACTCATCTTT
>TRDJ1|large|TRDD3|TRDV2
CACDSSSFGGGYAYDKLIF
TGTGCCTGTGACTCCAGCTCTTTCGGAGGGGGATACGCATACGATAAACTCATCTTT
>TRDJ1|NA|TRDD3|TRDV2
CACSRGYAKADKLIF
TGTGCCTGTTCTAGGGGATACGCAAAGGCCGATAAACTCATCTTT
>TRDJ1|large|TRDD3|TRDV2
CACDTVGGGDTGGYPDKLIF
TGTGCCTGTGACACCGTGGGCGGCGGGGATACTGGGGGATACCCCGATAAACTCATCTTT
>TRDJ1|medium-sized|TRDD3|TRDV2
CACDLRRPTGYAFGVPYTDKLIF
TGTGCCTGTGACCTACGAAGGCCTACGGGATACGCGTTTGGCGTACCTTACACCGATAAACTCATCTTT
>TRDJ1|large|NA|TRDV2
CACDTSPGARELIF
TGTGCCTGTGACACAAGTCCTGGGGCGAGAGAACTCATCTTT
>TRDJ1|large|NA|TRDV2
CACQGRPPYTDKLIF
TGTGCCTGCCAAGGTAGACCCCCGTACACCGATAAACTCATCTTT
>TRDJ1|NA|NA|TRDV2
CACDSGLPTNYAGGYTDKLIF
TGTGCCTGTGACTCCGGCCTTCCTACTAACTATGCTGGGGGATACACCGATAAACTCATCTTT
>TRDJ1|medium-sized|TRDD3|TRDV2
CACDTLGVLGDRTDKLIF
TGTGCCTGTGACACCCTCGGCGTACTGGGGGATAGAACCGATAAACTCATCTTT
>TRDJ1|large|NA|TRDV2
CACRAARSDKLIF
TGTGCCTGTCGAGCGGCGCGGTCTGATAAACTCATCTTT
>TRDJ1|large|NA|TRDV2
CACDARGGVRKYTDKLIF
TGTGCCTGTGACGCCAGAGGCGGGGTACGCAAGTACACCGATAAACTCATCTTT
>TRDJ1|large|TRDD3|TRDV2
CACDPVGAPGSSLGDIPYTDKLIF
TGTGCCTGTGACCCAGTAGGGGCTCCCGGGTCCTCTCTGGGGGATATACCGTACACCGATAAACTCATCTTT
>TRDJ3|hyperexpanded|TRDD3|TRDV2
CACDPVLGTPDTRQMFF
TGTGCCTGTGACCCCGTACTGGGGACCCCGGACACCCGACAGATGTTTTTC
>TRDJ1|large|TRDD3|TRDV2
CACDLLGGKIYTDKLIF
TGTGCCTGTGACTTACTGGGGGGAAAGATCTACACCGATAAACTCATCTTT
>TRDJ1|large|TRDD3|TRDV2
CACDTKGILRLYWGIAGADKLIF
TGTGCCTGTGATACCAAGGGGATTCTGCGCCTGTACTGGGGGATAGCGGGCGCCGATAAACTCATCTTT
>TRDJ1|NA|NA|TRDV2
CACDPVGARSDKLIF
TGTGCCTGTGACCCAGTGGGGGCTCGGTCCGATAAACTCATCTTT